The entry below gives a single T cell receptor (beta chain) sequence along with its context. Its antigen is still unknown. The V and J ends lost 8 bases and 1 base, in that order; junction bases with no gene match: 3. The CDR3 extends over 13 amino acids. TCRdb independently ran MiXCR on the 5' RACE reads; one entry per CDR3 protein. The repertoire holds about 360,000 distinct CDR3 sequences, with roughly 20% as singletons. The data derive from a study of CD8 T cells in ankylosing spondylitis. General observations from the study: Reportedly, significant enrichment of disease-linked clones occurred in matched ankylosing spondylitis synovial fluid.

This sequence joins TRBV12-3 or TRBV12-4 and TRBJ2-3; 7 bases align to TRBD2. Material for sequencing was blood, either unsorted or a sorted T cell fraction (not recorded which). This sequence originates from a male donor with ankylosing spondylitis or in good health (not recorded which). CDR3 region: CASRLAGTDTQYF. CDR3 coding DNA: TGTGCCAGCCGACTAGCAGGCACAGATACGCAGTATTTT.